Reported below is one T cell receptor beta chain. No antigen is known for it. This CDR3 is built from 14 residues. From germline, CDR1 is SGHAT and CDR2 FQNNGV. Trimming pared 1 base from V and 2 bases from J, leaving 8 bases between. These data come from a study of shared clonotypes between healthy human individuals. Whole-study context: The study drew on two women and three men aged 18 to 49 as donors.

The table came from immunoSEQ multiplex PCR; TCRdb's copy has only in-frame clones and leaves some out. There are 2 million to 2.5 million clones in the sample; about 95% occur only once, and roughly 1% lies in the top ten. Study outcomes and limitations: Roughly 5.3% of naive CD4 clonotypes were common to four donors. Memory subsets generally showed smaller estimated richness than naive subsets did.

Naive CD8 populations comprised CD45RO-negative cells positively selected for CCR7, excluding terminally differentiated effector memory CD45RA+ cells. None of the donors, who were healthy HIV-negative adults, had recently had acute infections or vaccinations. The sequenced material came from naive CD8+ T cells sorted from blood. The rearrangement uses TRBV11-2 and TRBJ1-2; a possible D gene is TRBD1 (6 bases). The source is a man aged 18 to 29 in good health. The CDR3 loop is CASSLGTVNYGYTF. For the CDR3, the DNA is TGTGCCAGCAGCTTAGGGACAGTAAACTATGGCTACACCTTC. The complete variable domain, with remaining parts taken from reference TRBV11-2 and TRBJ1-2, reads EAGVAQSPRYKIIEKRQSVAFWCNPISGHATLYWYQQILGQGPKLLIQFQNNGVVDDSQLPKDRFSAERLKGVDSTLKIQPAKLEDSAVYLCASSLGTVNYGYTFGSGTRLTVV.